These T cell receptor beta chains were read from a single sample in a study of blood T cell repertoires in COVID-19. Assay used: immunoSEQ multiplex PCR; TCRdb lists only in-frame clones, some missing. In the table there are about 480,000 clones, approximately 87% of which are singletons. Material: PBMCs or T cells enriched from blood (not recorded which). Receptor source: a middle-aged woman who had recovered from COVID-19. CDR3s include the opening cysteine and the closing phenylalanine or tryptophan. D genes are given only for firm matches. Clone size appears in some rows only: once, few, many, or a class for an expanded clone.

d_gene: TRBD1
j_gene: TRBJ1-1
v_gene: TRBV11-2
abundance: -
CDR3nt: TGTGCCAGCAGGGAGGCAGGGGGGAACACTGAAGCTTTCTTT
CDR3aa: CASREAGGNTEAFF

d_gene: TRBD2
j_gene: TRBJ2-7
v_gene: TRBV10-1
abundance: -
CDR3nt: TGCGCCAGCAGTGAGCAAGCGGGAGGCTACGAGCAGTACTTC
CDR3aa: CASSEQAGGYEQYF

d_gene: TRBD1
j_gene: TRBJ2-7
v_gene: TRBV18
abundance: -
CDR3nt: TGTGCCAGCTCTCCCCGGGACAGGGGGCTGGGGGAGCAGTACTTC
CDR3aa: CASSPRDRGLGEQYF

d_gene: TRBD2
j_gene: TRBJ2-3
v_gene: TRBV4-3
abundance: once
CDR3nt: TGCGCCAGCAGCCAAGGGTTTGGGGCTAGCGGGAGCGTGTATACGCAGTATTTT
CDR3aa: CASSQGFGASGSVYTQYF

d_gene: TRBD2
j_gene: TRBJ2-3
v_gene: TRBV29-1
abundance: -
CDR3nt: TGCAGCCTGGGGGGGTTAAGCACAGATACGCAGTATTTT
CDR3aa: CSLGGLSTDTQYF

d_gene: TRBD2
j_gene: TRBJ2-1
v_gene: TRBV28
abundance: once
CDR3nt: TGTGCCAGCAGTATTAGCGGGAACCTGGGTGAGCAGTTCTTC
CDR3aa: CASSISGNLGEQFF

d_gene: -
j_gene: TRBJ1-5
v_gene: TRBV30
abundance: -
CDR3nt: TGTGCCTGGAGTCAGGGAATCACGCCCCAGCATTTT
CDR3aa: CAWSQGITPQHF

d_gene: -
j_gene: TRBJ2-1
v_gene: TRBV18
abundance: -
CDR3nt: TGTGCCAGCTCATCTACTGAACGGGGAGAGCAGTTCTTC
CDR3aa: CASSSTERGEQFF

d_gene: TRBD1
j_gene: TRBJ1-1
v_gene: TRBV5-6
abundance: -
CDR3nt: TGTGCCAGCAGCTCGGGACAGGGGCAAACTGAAGCTTTCTTT
CDR3aa: CASSSGQGQTEAFF

d_gene: -
j_gene: TRBJ2-5
v_gene: TRBV5-4
abundance: -
CDR3nt: TGTGCCAGCAGCCAAAAACAGGGACCCCAAGAGACCCAGTACTTC
CDR3aa: CASSQKQGPQETQYF

d_gene: -
j_gene: TRBJ2-2
v_gene: TRBV6-5
abundance: -
CDR3nt: TGTGCCACCACAATAGCGGAGCTCAACACCGGGGAGCTGTTTTTT
CDR3aa: CATTIAELNTGELFF

d_gene: -
j_gene: TRBJ2-1
v_gene: TRBV3-1/TRBV3-2
abundance: -
CDR3nt: TGTGCCAGCAGCCATGGCGGGACCCGCTCCTACAATGAGCAGTTCTTC
CDR3aa: CASSHGGTRSYNEQFF

d_gene: -
j_gene: TRBJ2-7
v_gene: TRBV4-3
abundance: -
CDR3nt: TGCGCCAGCAGCCAAGAATCCGACTTCTCCTACGAGCAGTACTTC
CDR3aa: CASSQESDFSYEQYF

d_gene: TRBD2
j_gene: TRBJ2-3
v_gene: TRBV5-6
abundance: -
CDR3nt: TGTGCCAGCAGCGATACTAGCGGGATAAATACGCAGTATTTT
CDR3aa: CASSDTSGINTQYF

d_gene: -
j_gene: TRBJ2-3
v_gene: TRBV9
abundance: -
CDR3nt: TGTGCCAGCAGCGTAAGTTCTCTAGACACAGATACGCAGTATTTT
CDR3aa: CASSVSSLDTDTQYF

d_gene: -
j_gene: TRBJ2-4
v_gene: TRBV5-1
abundance: -
CDR3nt: TGCGCCAGCAGCCCGACAGGTCTGGCCAAAAACATTCAGTACTTC
CDR3aa: CASSPTGLAKNIQYF

d_gene: -
j_gene: TRBJ2-7
v_gene: TRBV24-1
abundance: -
CDR3nt: TGTGCCACCAGTGATACGTCTAACAGGTACGAGCAGTACTTC
CDR3aa: CATSDTSNRYEQYF

d_gene: TRBD1
j_gene: TRBJ1-6
v_gene: TRBV7-9
abundance: -
CDR3nt: TGTGCCAGCAGCTTATTTTGGGGACAGAACAATTCACCCCTCCACTTT
CDR3aa: CASSLFWGQNNSPLHF

d_gene: -
j_gene: TRBJ2-3
v_gene: TRBV5-1
abundance: -
CDR3nt: TGCGCCAGCAGCTTGCCCAGTCCCCGCCTCACAGATACGCAGTATTTT
CDR3aa: CASSLPSPRLTDTQYF

d_gene: -
j_gene: TRBJ1-1
v_gene: TRBV30
abundance: -
CDR3nt: TGTGCCTGGAGTGGGGACACACAAGAAGCTTTCTTT
CDR3aa: CAWSGDTQEAFF

d_gene: -
j_gene: TRBJ2-3
v_gene: TRBV6-5
abundance: -
CDR3nt: TGTGCCAGCACCCGAGAGGGCAAAGATACGCAGTATTTT
CDR3aa: CASTREGKDTQYF

d_gene: TRBD1
j_gene: TRBJ2-1
v_gene: TRBV6-1
abundance: -
CDR3nt: TGTGCCAGCAGTGAACAGAGGGGGCGGTGGAATGAGCAGTTCTTC
CDR3aa: CASSEQRGRWNEQFF

d_gene: TRBD1
j_gene: TRBJ1-3
v_gene: TRBV15
abundance: -
CDR3nt: TGTGCCACCAGCCGGGGGAGACAGGGACGAAACACCATATATTTT
CDR3aa: CATSRGRQGRNTIYF

d_gene: TRBD1
j_gene: TRBJ2-7
v_gene: TRBV5-4
abundance: once
CDR3nt: TGTGCCAGCAGCTTGGGGGGACAGGTTACCTACGAGCAGTACTTC
CDR3aa: CASSLGGQVTYEQYF

d_gene: -
j_gene: TRBJ2-1
v_gene: TRBV7-2
abundance: -
CDR3nt: TGTGCCAGCAGCTTCCTAGCAGCTGAGCAGTTCTTC
CDR3aa: CASSFLAAEQFF

d_gene: TRBD1
j_gene: TRBJ2-2
v_gene: TRBV19
abundance: -
CDR3nt: TGTGCCAGTAGTATCCCGACCGGGACAGGGTCCACCGGGGAGCTGTTTTTT
CDR3aa: CASSIPTGTGSTGELFF

d_gene: -
j_gene: TRBJ1-5
v_gene: TRBV19
abundance: -
CDR3nt: TGTGCCAGTAGTATCGGCCACAGGGAGCAGCCCCAGCATTTT
CDR3aa: CASSIGHREQPQHF

d_gene: -
j_gene: TRBJ2-1
v_gene: TRBV19
abundance: -
CDR3nt: TGTGCCAGTAGTCCAGGGGTGGTACTCTACAATGAGCAGTTCTTC
CDR3aa: CASSPGVVLYNEQFF

d_gene: -
j_gene: TRBJ1-1
v_gene: TRBV27
abundance: -
CDR3nt: TGTGCCAGCAGTTTAGATTGGTTCGAGGATGCTTTCTTT
CDR3aa: CASSLDWFEDAFF

d_gene: TRBD1
j_gene: TRBJ1-5
v_gene: TRBV19
abundance: -
CDR3nt: TGTGCCAGTAGTATCAGACAGGGGGATCAGCCCCAGCATTTT
CDR3aa: CASSIRQGDQPQHF

d_gene: TRBD2
j_gene: TRBJ2-5
v_gene: TRBV7-7
abundance: -
CDR3nt: TGTGCTAGCAGCCCGGGGCGGGAGTGGAGAGAGACCCAGTACTTC
CDR3aa: CASSPGREWRETQYF

d_gene: -
j_gene: TRBJ2-5
v_gene: TRBV7-8
abundance: few
CDR3nt: TGTGCCAGCAGCTTAGCGAGGCTCCTTCTAGAGACCCAGTACTTC
CDR3aa: CASSLARLLLETQYF

d_gene: -
j_gene: TRBJ1-1
v_gene: TRBV6-5
abundance: -
CDR3nt: TGTGCCAGCAGTTACTTACGGGGGGAAGCTTTCTTT
CDR3aa: CASSYLRGEAFF

d_gene: -
j_gene: TRBJ1-2
v_gene: TRBV5-5
abundance: -
CDR3nt: TGTGCCAGCAGCTTGGCCAGCCTGCTAGCTAACTATGGCTACACCTTC
CDR3aa: CASSLASLLANYGYTF